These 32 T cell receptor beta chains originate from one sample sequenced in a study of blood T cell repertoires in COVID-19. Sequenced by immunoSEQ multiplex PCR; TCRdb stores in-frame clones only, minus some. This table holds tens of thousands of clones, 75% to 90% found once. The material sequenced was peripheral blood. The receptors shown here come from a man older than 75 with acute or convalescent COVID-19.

Here the CDR3 reads CASSLAGGGQETQYF. CDR3 DNA sequence: TGTGCCAGCAGCTTAGCGGGGGGAGGCCAAGAGACCCAGTACTTC. This chain uses TRBV7-2 with TRBJ2-5; D possibly corresponds to TRBD2 (6 bases). This CDR3 spans 15 amino acids. Trimming removed 0 bases at V and 1 base at J, with 9 bases between. Germline lookup yields CDR1 SGHTA and CDR2 FQGNSA.

CDR3 loop: CASSLEGANEQFF. The CDR3, as DNA: TGTGCCAGCAGCTTAGAGGGGGCGAATGAGCAGTTCTTC. The chain joins TRBV11-3 to TRBJ2-1; D is possibly TRBD1 (6 bases). Trimming removed 0 bases from V and 7 bases from J, with 7 bases in between. Germline CDR1 and CDR2: SGHNT and YENEEA. CDR3 length: 13 amino acids.

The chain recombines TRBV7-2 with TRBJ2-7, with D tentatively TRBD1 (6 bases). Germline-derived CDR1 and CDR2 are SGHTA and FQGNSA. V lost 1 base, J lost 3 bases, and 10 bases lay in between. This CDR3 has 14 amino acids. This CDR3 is CASSLGQGIYEQYF. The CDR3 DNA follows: TGTGCCAGCAGCTTAGGGCAGGGGATCTACGAGCAGTACTTC.

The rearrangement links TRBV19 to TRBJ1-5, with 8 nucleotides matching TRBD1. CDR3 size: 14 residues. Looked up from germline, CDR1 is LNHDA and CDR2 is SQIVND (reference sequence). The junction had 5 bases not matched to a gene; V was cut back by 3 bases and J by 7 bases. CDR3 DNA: TGTGCCAGTAGTATCTCAAACAGGGGGCAGCCCCAGCATTTT. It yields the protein CASSISNRGQPQHF.

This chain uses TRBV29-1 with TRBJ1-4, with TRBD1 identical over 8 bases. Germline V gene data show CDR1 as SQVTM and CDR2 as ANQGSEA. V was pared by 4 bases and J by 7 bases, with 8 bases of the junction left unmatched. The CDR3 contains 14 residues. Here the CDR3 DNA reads TGCAGCGTTGGCCCGACAGGGGAAGGTGAAAAACTGTTTTTT. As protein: CSVGPTGEGEKLFF.

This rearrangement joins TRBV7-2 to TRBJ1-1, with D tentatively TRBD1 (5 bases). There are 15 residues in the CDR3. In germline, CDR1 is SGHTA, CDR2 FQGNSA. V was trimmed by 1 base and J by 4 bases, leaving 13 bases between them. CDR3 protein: CASSLERGRSTEAFF. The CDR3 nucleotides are TGTGCCAGCAGCTTAGAGCGGGGCAGGTCCACTGAAGCTTTCTTT.

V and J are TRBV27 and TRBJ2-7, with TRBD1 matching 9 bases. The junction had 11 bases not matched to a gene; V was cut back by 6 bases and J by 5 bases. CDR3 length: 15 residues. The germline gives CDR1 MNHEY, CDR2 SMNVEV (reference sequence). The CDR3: CASRFEQGAGHEQYF. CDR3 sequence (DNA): TGTGCCAGCAGGTTTGAACAGGGGGCTGGCCACGAGCAGTACTTC.

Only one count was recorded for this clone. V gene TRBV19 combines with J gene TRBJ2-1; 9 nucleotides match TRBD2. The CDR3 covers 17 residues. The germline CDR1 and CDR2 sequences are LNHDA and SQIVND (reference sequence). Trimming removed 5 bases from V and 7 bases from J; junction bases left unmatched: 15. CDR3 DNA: TGTGCCAGTAGTCCGTCAACCGGGACTAGCTCGGGGAATGAGCAGTTCTTC. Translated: CASSPSTGTSSGNEQFF.

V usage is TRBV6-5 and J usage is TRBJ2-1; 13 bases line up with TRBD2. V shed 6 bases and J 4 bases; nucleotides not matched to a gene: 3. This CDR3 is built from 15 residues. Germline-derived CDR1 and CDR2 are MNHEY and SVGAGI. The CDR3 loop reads CASRSLAGGYNEQFF. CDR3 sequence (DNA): TGTGCCAGCAGATCACTAGCGGGAGGGTACAATGAGCAGTTCTTC.

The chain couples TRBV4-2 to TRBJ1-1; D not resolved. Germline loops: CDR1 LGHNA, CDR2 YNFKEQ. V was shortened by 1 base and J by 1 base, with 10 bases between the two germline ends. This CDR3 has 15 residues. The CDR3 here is CASSQVGVENTEAFF. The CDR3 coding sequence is TGTGCCAGCAGCCAAGTCGGGGTAGAGAACACTGAAGCTTTCTTT.

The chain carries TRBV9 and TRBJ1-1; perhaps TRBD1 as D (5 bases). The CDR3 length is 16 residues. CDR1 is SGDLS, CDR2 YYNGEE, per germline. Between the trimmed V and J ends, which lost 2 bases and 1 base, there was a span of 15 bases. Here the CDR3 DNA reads TGTGCCAGCAGCGTGGGTGGGGCAGAAAGGAACACTGAAGCTTTCTTT. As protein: CASSVGGAERNTEAFF. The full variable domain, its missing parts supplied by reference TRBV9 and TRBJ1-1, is DSGVTQTPKHLITATGQRVTLRCSPRSGDLSVYWYQQSLDQGLQFLIQYYNGEERAKGNILERFSAQQFPDLHSELNLSSLELGDSALYFCASSVGGAERNTEAFFGQGTRLTVV.

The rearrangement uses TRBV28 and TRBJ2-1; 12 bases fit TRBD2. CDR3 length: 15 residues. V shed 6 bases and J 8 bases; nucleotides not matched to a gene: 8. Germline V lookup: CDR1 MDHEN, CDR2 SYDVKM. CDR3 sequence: CASSSPGLAGHEQFF. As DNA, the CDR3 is TGTGCCAGCAGCTCACCGGGACTAGCGGGTCATGAGCAGTTCTTC.

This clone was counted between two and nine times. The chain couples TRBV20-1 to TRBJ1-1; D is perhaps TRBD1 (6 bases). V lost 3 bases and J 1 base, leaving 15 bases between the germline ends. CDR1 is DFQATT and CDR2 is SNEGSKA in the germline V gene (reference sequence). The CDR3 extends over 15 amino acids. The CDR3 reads CSASPSGATNTEAFF. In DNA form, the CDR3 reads TGCAGTGCTAGTCCCTCAGGGGCCACGAACACTGAAGCTTTCTTT.

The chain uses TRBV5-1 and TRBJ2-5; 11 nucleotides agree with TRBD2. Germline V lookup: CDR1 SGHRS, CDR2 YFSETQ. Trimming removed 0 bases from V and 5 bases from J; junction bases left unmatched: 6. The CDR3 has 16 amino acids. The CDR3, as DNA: TGCGCCAGCAGCTTGGAAGTAGCGGGAGGGCCGGAGACCCAGTACTTC. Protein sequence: CASSLEVAGGPETQYF.

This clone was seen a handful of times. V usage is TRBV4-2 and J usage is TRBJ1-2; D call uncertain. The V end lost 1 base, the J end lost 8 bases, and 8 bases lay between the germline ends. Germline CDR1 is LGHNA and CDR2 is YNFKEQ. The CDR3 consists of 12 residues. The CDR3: CASSQVDGGYTF. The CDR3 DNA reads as TGTGCCAGCAGCCAAGTTGACGGGGGCTACACCTTC.

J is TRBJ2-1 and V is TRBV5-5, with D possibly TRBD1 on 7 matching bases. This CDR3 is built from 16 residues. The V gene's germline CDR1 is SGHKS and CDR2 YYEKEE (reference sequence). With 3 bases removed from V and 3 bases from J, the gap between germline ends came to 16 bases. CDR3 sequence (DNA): TGTGCCAGCAGCTCATCAAGACAGGGAGGCTACAATGAGCAGTTCTTC. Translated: CASSSSRQGGYNEQFF.

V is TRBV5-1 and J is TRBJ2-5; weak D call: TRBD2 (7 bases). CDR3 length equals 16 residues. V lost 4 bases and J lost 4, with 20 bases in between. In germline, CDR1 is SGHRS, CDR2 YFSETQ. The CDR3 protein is CASSPPVGGGGETQYF. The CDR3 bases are TGCGCCAGCAGCCCCCCCGTCGGGGGAGGGGGAGAGACCCAGTACTTC.

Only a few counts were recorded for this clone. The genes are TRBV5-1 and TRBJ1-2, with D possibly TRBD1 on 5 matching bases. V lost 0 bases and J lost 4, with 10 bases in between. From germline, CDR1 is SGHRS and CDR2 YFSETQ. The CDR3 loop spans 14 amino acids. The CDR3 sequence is CASSLDLGGYGYTF. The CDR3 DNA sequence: TGCGCCAGCAGCTTGGATCTGGGGGGCTATGGCTACACCTTC.

As DNA, the CDR3 is TGTGCCAGCGATAATTTTCAGGGTCAGCCCCAGCATTTT. Its protein is CASDNFQGQPQHF. The chain combines TRBV28 with TRBJ1-5; maybe TRBD1 (5 bases). The V gene's germline CDR1 is MDHEN and CDR2 SYDVKM. CDR3 length: 13 residues. V lost 8 bases and J lost 6, with 14 bases in between.

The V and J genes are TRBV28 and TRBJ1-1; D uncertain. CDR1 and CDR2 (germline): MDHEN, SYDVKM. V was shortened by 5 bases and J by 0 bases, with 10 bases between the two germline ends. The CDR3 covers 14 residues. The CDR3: CASSSGEMNTEAFF. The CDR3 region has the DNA TGTGCCAGCAGTAGCGGCGAAATGAACACTGAAGCTTTCTTT.

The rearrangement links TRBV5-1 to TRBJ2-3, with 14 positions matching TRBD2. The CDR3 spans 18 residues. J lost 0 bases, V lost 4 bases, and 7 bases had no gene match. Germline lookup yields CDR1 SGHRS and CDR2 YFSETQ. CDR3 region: CASSIGLAGGLSTDTQYF. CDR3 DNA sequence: TGCGCCAGCAGCATAGGACTAGCGGGAGGACTTAGCACAGATACGCAGTATTTT.

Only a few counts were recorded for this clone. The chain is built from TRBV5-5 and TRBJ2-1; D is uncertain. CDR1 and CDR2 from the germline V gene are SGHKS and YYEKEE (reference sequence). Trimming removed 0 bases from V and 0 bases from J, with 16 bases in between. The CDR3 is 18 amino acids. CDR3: CASSLALDGWSSYNEQFF. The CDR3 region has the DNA TGTGCCAGCAGCTTGGCCCTCGATGGCTGGAGCTCCTACAATGAGCAGTTCTTC.

CDR3 DNA: TGTGCCAGCTCCCAGGGTATGGCGGGAGGATACACCGGGGAGCTGTTTTTT. Its translation is CASSQGMAGGYTGELFF. The rearrangement uses TRBV3-1 (or the pseudogene TRBV3-2) and TRBJ2-2; 8 bases fit TRBD2. Germline trimming cut 8 bases from V and 3 bases from J; bases unmatched to any gene: 14. The CDR3 length is 17 residues. CDR1 and CDR2 (germline): LGHDT, YNNKEL (reference sequence).

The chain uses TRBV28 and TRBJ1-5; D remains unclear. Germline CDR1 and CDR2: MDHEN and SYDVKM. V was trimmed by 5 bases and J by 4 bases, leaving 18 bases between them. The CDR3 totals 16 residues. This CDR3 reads CASSIPRVRSNQPQHF. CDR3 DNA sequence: TGTGCCAGCAGTATCCCCCGTGTCAGATCTAATCAGCCCCAGCATTTT.

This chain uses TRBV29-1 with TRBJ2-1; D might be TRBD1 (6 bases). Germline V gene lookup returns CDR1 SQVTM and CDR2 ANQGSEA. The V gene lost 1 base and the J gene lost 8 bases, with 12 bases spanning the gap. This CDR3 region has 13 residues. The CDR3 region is CSVEGGRQYEQFF. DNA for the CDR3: TGCAGCGTTGAAGGGGGGCGCCAGTATGAGCAGTTCTTC.

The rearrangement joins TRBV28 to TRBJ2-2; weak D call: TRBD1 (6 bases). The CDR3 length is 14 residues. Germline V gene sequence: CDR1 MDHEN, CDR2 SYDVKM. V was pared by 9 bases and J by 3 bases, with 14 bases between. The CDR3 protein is CASYPGQHTGELFF. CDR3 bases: TGTGCCAGTTACCCGGGACAACACACCGGGGAGCTGTTTTTT.

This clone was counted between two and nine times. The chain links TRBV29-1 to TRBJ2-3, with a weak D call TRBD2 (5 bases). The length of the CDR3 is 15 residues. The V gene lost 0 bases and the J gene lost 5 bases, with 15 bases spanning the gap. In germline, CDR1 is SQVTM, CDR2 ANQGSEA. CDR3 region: CSVEERTLPQDTQYF. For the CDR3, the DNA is TGCAGCGTTGAAGAACGGACTCTACCACAAGATACGCAGTATTTT.

The CDR3 region is CASSSLSGVRVDEQYF. The CDR3 coding sequence is TGCGCCAGCAGCTCCCTCAGTGGGGTCAGGGTTGACGAGCAGTACTTC. V gene TRBV5-1 combines with J gene TRBJ2-7, with D perhaps matching TRBD1 (5 bases). The CDR3 covers 16 residues. Trimming shortened V by 3 bases and J by 5 bases, and 21 bases separated the two germline ends. Germline CDR1 is SGHRS and CDR2 is YFSETQ. Drawing the rest from reference TRBV5-1 and TRBJ2-7, the complete variable domain is KAGVTQTPRYLIKTRGQQVTLSCSPISGHRSVSWYQQTPGQGLQFLFEYFSETQRNKGNFPGRFSGRQFSNSRSEMNVSTLELGDSALYLCASSSLSGVRVDEQYFGPGTRLTVT.

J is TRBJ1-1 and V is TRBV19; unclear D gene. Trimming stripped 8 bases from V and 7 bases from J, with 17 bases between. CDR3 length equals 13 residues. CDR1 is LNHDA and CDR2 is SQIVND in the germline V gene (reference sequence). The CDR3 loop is CASGPPGGNEAFF. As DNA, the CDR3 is TGTGCCAGTGGCCCCCCGGGAGGGAATGAAGCTTTCTTT.

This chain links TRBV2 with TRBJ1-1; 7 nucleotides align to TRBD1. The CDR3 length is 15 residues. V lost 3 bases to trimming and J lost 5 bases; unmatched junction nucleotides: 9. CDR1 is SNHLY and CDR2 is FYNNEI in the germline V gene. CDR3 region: CASSEPEGAYTEAFF. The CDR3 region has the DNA TGTGCCAGCAGTGAGCCTGAGGGGGCGTATACTGAAGCTTTCTTT.

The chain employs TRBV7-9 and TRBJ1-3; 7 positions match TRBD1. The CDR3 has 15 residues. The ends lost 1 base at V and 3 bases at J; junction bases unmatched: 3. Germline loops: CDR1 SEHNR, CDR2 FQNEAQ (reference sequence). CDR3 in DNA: TGTGCCAGCAGCTTAGAAGACAGGGATGGAAACACCATATATTTT. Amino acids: CASSLEDRDGNTIYF.

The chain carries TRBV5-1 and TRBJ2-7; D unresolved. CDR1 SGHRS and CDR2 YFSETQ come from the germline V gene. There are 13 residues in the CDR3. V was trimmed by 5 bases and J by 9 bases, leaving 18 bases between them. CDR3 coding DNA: TGCGCCAGCAGGTCCCCCCCCGAGGAAGGGCAGTACTTC. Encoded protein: CASRSPPEEGQYF. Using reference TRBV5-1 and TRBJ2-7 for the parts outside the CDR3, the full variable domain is KAGVTQTPRYLIKTRGQQVTLSCSPISGHRSVSWYQQTPGQGLQFLFEYFSETQRNKGNFPGRFSGRQFSNSRSEMNVSTLELGDSALYLCASRSPPEEGQYFGPGTRLTVT.